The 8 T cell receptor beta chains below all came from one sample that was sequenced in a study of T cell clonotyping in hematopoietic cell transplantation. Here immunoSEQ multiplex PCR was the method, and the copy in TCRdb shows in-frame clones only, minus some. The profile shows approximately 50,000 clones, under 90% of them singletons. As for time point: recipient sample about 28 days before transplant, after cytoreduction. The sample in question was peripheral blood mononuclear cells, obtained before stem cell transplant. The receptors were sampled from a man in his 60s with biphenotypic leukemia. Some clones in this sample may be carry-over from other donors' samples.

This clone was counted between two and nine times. CDR3 in amino acids: CASSQGGFAGEGEQYF. In DNA form, the CDR3 reads TGTGCCAGCAGCCAAGGGGGGTTTGCGGGAGAGGGCGAGCAGTACTTC. This chain links TRBV4-2 with TRBJ2-7; 7 nucleotides match TRBD2. This CDR3 is built from 16 residues. V lost 1 base to trimming and J lost 6 bases; unmatched junction nucleotides: 12. Germline V gene data show CDR1 as LGHNA and CDR2 as YNFKEQ.

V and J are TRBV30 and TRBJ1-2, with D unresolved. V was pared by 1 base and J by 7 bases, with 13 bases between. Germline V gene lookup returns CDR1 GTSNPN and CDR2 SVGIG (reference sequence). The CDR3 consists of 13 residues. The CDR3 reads CAWSGGRSSGYTF. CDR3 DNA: TGTGCCTGGAGTGGGGGTCGGAGTTCTGGCTACACCTTC.

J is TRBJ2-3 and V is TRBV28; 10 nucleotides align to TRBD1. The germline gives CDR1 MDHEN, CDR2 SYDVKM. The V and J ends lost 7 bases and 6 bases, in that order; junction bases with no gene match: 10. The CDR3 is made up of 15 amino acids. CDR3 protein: CASTPVDRGSDTQYF. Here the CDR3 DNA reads TGTGCCAGCACCCCTGTGGACAGGGGGTCGGATACGCAGTATTTT.

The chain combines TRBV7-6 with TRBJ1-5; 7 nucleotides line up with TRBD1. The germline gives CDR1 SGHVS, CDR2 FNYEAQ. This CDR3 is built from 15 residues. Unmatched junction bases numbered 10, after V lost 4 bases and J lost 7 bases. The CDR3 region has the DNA TGTGCCAGCAGCTCGCAGGGGGATGGAATCCAGCCCCAGCATTTT. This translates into CASSSQGDGIQPQHF.

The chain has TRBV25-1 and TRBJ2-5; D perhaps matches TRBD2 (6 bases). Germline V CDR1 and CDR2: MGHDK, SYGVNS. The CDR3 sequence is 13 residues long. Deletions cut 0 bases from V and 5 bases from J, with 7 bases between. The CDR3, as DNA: TGTGCCAGCAGTGAATATGGAGGGGAGACCCAGTACTTC. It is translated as CASSEYGGETQYF.

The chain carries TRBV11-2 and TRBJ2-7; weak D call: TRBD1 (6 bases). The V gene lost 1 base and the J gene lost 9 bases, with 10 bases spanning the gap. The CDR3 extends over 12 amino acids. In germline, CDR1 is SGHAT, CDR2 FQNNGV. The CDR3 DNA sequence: TGTGCCAGCAGCTTAGTACAGGGAAGGCAGTACTTC. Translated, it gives CASSLVQGRQYF.

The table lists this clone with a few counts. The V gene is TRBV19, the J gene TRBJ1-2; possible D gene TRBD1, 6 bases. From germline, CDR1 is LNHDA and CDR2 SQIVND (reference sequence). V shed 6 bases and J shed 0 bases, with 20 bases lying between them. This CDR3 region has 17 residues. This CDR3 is CASRTPGHLKANYGYTF. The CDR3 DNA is TGTGCCAGTAGGACCCCGGGACACCTAAAAGCTAACTATGGCTACACCTTC.

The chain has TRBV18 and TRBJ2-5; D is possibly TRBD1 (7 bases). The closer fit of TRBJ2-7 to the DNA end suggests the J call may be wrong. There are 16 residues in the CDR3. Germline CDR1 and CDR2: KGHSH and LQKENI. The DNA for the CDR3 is TGTGCCAGCTCAAGGGAGGAGGGGGCGCTTTGGGACGAGCAGTACTTC. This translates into CASSREEGALWDEQYF.